This section outlines one T cell receptor beta chain sequence together with its context. As yet, its antigen is unknown. The entry originates in a study of cytomegalovirus exposure and HLA in healthy donors. Regarding the study as a whole: Cytomegalovirus association was listed for around 170 TCR beta chains. A later analysis linked a missense DCLRE1C variant to TCR beta V- and J-gene trimming.

The CDR3 loop spans 14 amino acids. CDR1 and CDR2 from the germline V gene are MNHEY and SVGAGI. V gave up 4 bases and J gave up 5 bases, with 14 bases separating them. The PCR employed 60 Vbeta primers together with 13 Jbeta primers. Measured with immunoSEQ multiplex PCR; TCRdb has only the in-frame clones, and not every one. Here the sample spans some 91,000 clones, roughly 78% being singletons. The sequencing input was PBMCs. The TCR originated in a woman aged 60-70 years in good health and CMV-seronegative. The chain recombines TRBV6-5 with TRBJ2-5; D is possibly TRBD2 (5 bases). CDR3 sequence: CASSFPGSFETQYF. The CDR3 nucleotides are TGTGCCAGCAGTTTCCCGGGGTCCTTTGAGACCCAGTACTTC.